This passage covers 20 T cell receptor beta chains from one sample sequenced in a study of CD8 T cells in Susac syndrome. RNA, at roughly 0.45 to 1 ug, was reverse transcribed with random hexamers. TCRdb re-analysed the immunoSEQ multiplex PCR reads in MiXCR, keeping a single row per CDR3 protein. The data show about 300,000 distinct CDR3 sequences, with 92% seen just once and roughly 0.064% held by the top ten. Source material: CD4+ T cells from PBMCs. The origin of the receptors is a human donor with multiple sclerosis.

The V call is TRBV29-1, the J call TRBJ2-1; 14 bases are shared with TRBD2. Trimming at V came to 7 bases and at J to 13 bases, leaving 18 bases not matched to a gene. In germline, CDR1 is SQVTM, CDR2 ANQGSEA. The CDR3 runs 16 residues. CDR3 protein: CSAELRTSGRFNVQFF. CDR3 in DNA: TGCAGCGCCGAACTCCGGACTAGCGGGAGGTTCAATGTTCAGTTCTTC.

This chain uses TRBV11-2 with TRBJ2-5; TRBD2 aligns across 13 bases. Germline V gene lookup returns CDR1 SGHAT and CDR2 FQNNGV. Germline trimming cut 5 bases from V and 8 bases from J; bases unmatched to any gene: 11. The CDR3 extends over 16 amino acids. The CDR3: CASSPGLAGARATQYF. For the CDR3, the DNA is TGTGCCAGCAGCCCCGGACTAGCGGGGGCCCGCGCTACCCAGTACTTC.

This clonotype was counted once. This chain joins TRBV29-1 and TRBJ2-5, with TRBD2 matching over 10 bases. Per germline, CDR1 SQVTM and CDR2 ANQGSEA. The CDR3 loop spans 14 amino acids. Trimming cost V 8 bases and J 2 bases; bases outside gene matches: 8. CDR3 nucleotide sequence: TGCAGCACAGCTAGCGGGAGATGGCAAGAGACCCAGTACTTC. Its protein is CSTASGRWQETQYF.

The J gene is TRBJ2-1, the V gene TRBV9; no clear D gene. V lost 4 bases, J lost 0 bases, and 8 bases lay in between. Germline loops: CDR1 SGDLS, CDR2 YYNGEE. The CDR3 has 14 amino acids. The CDR3 protein is CASSPRVSYNEQFF. CDR3 coding DNA: TGTGCCAGCAGCCCCCGAGTCTCCTACAATGAGCAGTTCTTC.

This clonotype was counted only a few times. The chain links TRBV3-1 to TRBJ2-7, with 7 bases that match TRBD1. CDR1 is LGHDT and CDR2 is YNNKEL in the germline V gene (reference sequence). Trimming removed 0 bases from V and 3 bases from J; junction bases left unmatched: 2. This CDR3 is 14 amino acids long. The CDR3 nucleotides read TGTGCCAGCAGCCAAGACCCAGGGGGCTACGAGCAGTACTTC. Amino acid sequence: CASSQDPGGYEQYF.

The chain recombines TRBV6-6 with TRBJ1-3, with D possibly TRBD1 on 6 matching bases. Trimming left V 7 bases short and J 1 base short, with 14 bases between. Germline assignment: CDR1 MNHNY and CDR2 SVGAGI (reference sequence). The CDR3 has 15 residues. CDR3 region: CASTPRTESGNTIYF. CDR3 coding DNA: TGTGCCAGCACTCCCCGGACAGAATCTGGAAACACCATATATTTT.

This chain uses TRBV7-3 with TRBJ2-7; 7 nucleotides agree with TRBD2. Germline CDR1 SGHTA, CDR2 FQGTGA. The length of the CDR3 is 14 residues. With V trimmed by 5 bases and J by 2 bases, 6 bases remained unmatched. For the CDR3, the DNA is TGTGCCAGCAGCCGACTAGCAGGTCCCTACGAGCAGTACTTC. Protein product: CASSRLAGPYEQYF.

The V gene is TRBV19, the J gene TRBJ1-1; D gene uncertain. Germline CDR1 LNHDA, CDR2 SQIVND (reference sequence). This CDR3 region has 14 residues. V dropped 5 bases and J dropped 11 bases, with 21 bases sitting between them. CDR3 sequence (DNA): TGTGCCAGTAGTCCTCGCCGGGCTCCGGTCACGGCTTTCTTT. Its protein is CASSPRRAPVTAFF.

The chain recombines TRBV7-9 with TRBJ1-1; perhaps TRBD1 as D (5 bases). Germline V lookup: CDR1 SEHNR, CDR2 FQNEAQ (reference sequence). The V end was cut by 5 bases, the J end by 4 bases, with 20 bases between. CDR3 length: 16 residues. The CDR3 bases are TGTGCCAGCAGCCGATACATAGGGACGAAAAGCACTGAAGCTTTCTTT. It is translated as CASSRYIGTKSTEAFF.

The chain links TRBV3-1 to TRBJ1-2, with D possibly being TRBD1 (6 bases). In germline, CDR1 is LGHDT, CDR2 YNNKEL (reference sequence). V gave up 1 base and J gave up 5 bases, with 14 bases separating them. This CDR3 contains 15 residues. CDR3 in DNA: TGTGCCAGCAGCCAAGGAATAGGACAGCTATATGGCTACACCTTC. Translating it yields CASSQGIGQLYGYTF.

This clonotype was seen a handful of times. This CDR3 is CASSSNYGYTF. The CDR3 DNA reads TGTGCCAGCAGCTCCAACTATGGCTACACCTTC. The V call is TRBV11-2, the J call TRBJ1-2, with D unclear. V lost 4 bases and J lost 2, with 2 bases in between. CDR3 size: 11 residues. In germline, CDR1 is SGHAT, CDR2 FQNNGV.

V is TRBV5-1 and J is TRBJ2-5; tentative D call: TRBD1 (5 bases). This CDR3 region has 17 residues. With 4 bases removed from V and 5 bases from J, the gap between germline ends came to 24 bases. Germline V CDR1 and CDR2: SGHRS, YFSETQ. CDR3 region: CASSPAPRQSRAETQYF. The CDR3 DNA is TGCGCCAGCAGCCCCGCCCCACGACAGTCCCGGGCGGAGACCCAGTACTTC.

This clonotype was seen a single time. This chain connects TRBV2 to TRBJ1-5; no definite D call. Trimming took off 3 bases at V and 0 bases at J, with 6 bases between the two ends. The CDR3 contains 14 residues. The germline CDR1 and CDR2 sequences are SNHLY and FYNNEI. The CDR3, as DNA: TGTGCCAGCAGTGACGGGTCTAGCAATCAGCCCCAGCATTTT. It encodes CASSDGSSNQPQHF.

The sample holds one count of this clonotype. The genes are TRBV5-1 and TRBJ1-2; 9 bases are a match to TRBD1. Germline V lookup: CDR1 SGHRS, CDR2 YFSETQ. There are 14 residues in the CDR3. The trim removed 4 bases at V and 0 bases at J, leaving 1 base unmatched. CDR3 DNA sequence: TGCGCCAGCAGCCGGACAGGGGCTAACTATGGCTACACCTTC. This codes for CASSRTGANYGYTF.

The chain combines TRBV6-2 or TRBV6-3 with TRBJ2-3, with D hard to call. CDR1 is MNHEY and CDR2 is SVGEGT in the germline V gene. V was pared by 0 bases and J by 2 bases, with 18 bases between. The CDR3 spans 18 residues. The CDR3 DNA is TGTGCCAGCAGTTACTCGATGTCGGTGGGCTTCGACACAGATACGCAGTATTTT. Protein product: CASSYSMSVGFDTDTQYF.

This chain joins TRBV7-9 and TRBJ1-1, with D possibly matching TRBD1 (5 bases). Germline loops: CDR1 SEHNR, CDR2 FQNEAQ (reference sequence). Trimming removed 3 bases at V and 4 bases at J, with 15 bases between. The CDR3 totals 15 residues. This chain's CDR3 is CASSLLGDLGTEAFF. In DNA form, the CDR3 reads TGTGCCAGCAGCTTGCTGGGGGACTTGGGCACTGAAGCTTTCTTT.

The V call is TRBV5-1, the J call TRBJ2-1; 7 bases are shared with TRBD2. CDR1 and CDR2 from the germline V gene are SGHRS and YFSETQ. The CDR3 is 14 amino acids. The J segment lost 3 bases and the V segment lost 4 bases, leaving 4 bases of the junction unmatched. The DNA of the CDR3 is TGCGCCAGCAGCGACCGGGGGGACTACAATGAGCAGTTCTTC. Its translation: CASSDRGDYNEQFF.

This clonotype was detected only once. The rearrangement uses TRBV10-2 and TRBJ1-1, with 7 nucleotides matching TRBD1. Losses at the gene ends were 8 bases for V and 1 base for J; bases not matched to a gene: 4. Germline assignment: CDR1 WSHSY and CDR2 SAAADI. The CDR3 loop spans 13 amino acids. The chain's CDR3 is CASAQGRNTEAFF. Written as DNA, the CDR3 is TGCGCCAGCGCACAGGGGAGGAACACTGAAGCTTTCTTT.

This clonotype appeared once. The genes are TRBV7-6 and TRBJ2-1, with D perhaps assigned TRBD1 or TRBD2 (5 bases each). The germline CDR1 and CDR2 sequences are SGHVS and FNYEAQ. The CDR3 is 14 residues long. V was clipped by 0 bases and J by 5 bases, with 8 bases between them. The CDR3: CASSLALGDNEQFF. The CDR3 bases are TGTGCCAGCAGCTTAGCGCTGGGGGACAATGAGCAGTTCTTC.

This chain joins TRBV5-1 and TRBJ1-5; maybe TRBD1 (6 bases). The CDR3 has 14 residues. Trimming took 4 bases from V and 7 from J, leaving 15 bases between them. The germline V gene encodes CDR1 SGHRS and CDR2 YFSETQ. The CDR3 region has the DNA TGCGCCAGCAGCCCCCGGGGGGGGCAACAGCCCCAGCATTTT. Its translation: CASSPRGGQQPQHF.